Here is one TCR beta chain with its context. This record comes from a study of blood T cell repertoires in COVID-19. Sequencing was performed with immunoSEQ multiplex PCR; in TCRdb, only in-frame clones are kept and a portion is missing. The sample contains 250,000 to 350,000 clones, around 86% of which appear only once. What was sequenced was peripheral blood. This receptor was identified in a woman younger than 45 who had recovered from COVID-19.

CDR3 nucleotide sequence: TGTGCCAGCAGCCATAGGGGCGAAAAACTGTTTTTT. This gives the protein CASSHRGEKLFF. The rearrangement joins TRBV3-1 (or the pseudogene TRBV3-2) to TRBJ1-4, with D possibly being TRBD1 (5 bases). The CDR3 has 12 amino acids. Trimming removed 3 bases at V and 8 bases at J, with 7 bases between. In germline, CDR1 is LGHDT, CDR2 YNNKEL (reference sequence).